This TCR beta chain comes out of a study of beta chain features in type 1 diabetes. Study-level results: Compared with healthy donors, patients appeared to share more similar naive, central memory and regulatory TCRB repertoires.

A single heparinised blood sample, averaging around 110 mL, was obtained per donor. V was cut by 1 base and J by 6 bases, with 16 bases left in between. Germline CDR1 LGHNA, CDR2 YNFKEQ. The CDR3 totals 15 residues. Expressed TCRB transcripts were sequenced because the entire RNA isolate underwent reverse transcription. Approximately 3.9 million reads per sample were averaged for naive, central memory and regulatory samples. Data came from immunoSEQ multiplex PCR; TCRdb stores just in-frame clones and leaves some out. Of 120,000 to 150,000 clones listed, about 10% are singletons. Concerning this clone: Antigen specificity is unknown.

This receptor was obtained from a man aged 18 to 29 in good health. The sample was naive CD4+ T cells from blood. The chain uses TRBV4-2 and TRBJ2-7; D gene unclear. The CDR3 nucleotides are TGTGCCAGCAGCCAAGGCTCTACGCTCTCGGGCGAGCAGTACTTC. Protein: CASSQGSTLSGEQYF.